Below are 21 T cell receptor beta chains sequenced from a single sample in a study of CD8 T cells in Susac syndrome. RNA was extracted with the RNeasy kit, and a quantity of roughly 0.5 to 1 ug was reverse transcribed using random hexamers. In TCRdb, the immunoSEQ multiplex PCR reads were re-called with MiXCR into one record per CDR3 protein. The sample lists roughly 120,000 distinct CDR3 sequences; approximately 94% were seen once. Sample: CD4+ T cells from PBMCs. These receptors originate from a human donor with multiple sclerosis.

This rearrangement joins TRBV19 to TRBJ2-5; D tentatively reads TRBD1 or TRBD2 (5 bases each). CDR1 is LNHDA, CDR2 SQIVND, per germline (reference sequence). V lost 5 bases, J lost 2 bases, and 15 bases lay in between. The CDR3 is 15 amino acids. CDR3 DNA sequence: TGTGCCAGTAGTTTCACCGGGACGCCTCAAGAGACCCAGTACTTC. Translating gives CASSFTGTPQETQYF.

This clonotype was seen only once. The chain employs TRBV20-1 and TRBJ2-2; the D is unclear. This CDR3 is built from 12 residues. V was pared by 6 bases and J by 5 bases, with 10 bases between. CDR1 and CDR2 from the germline V gene are DFQATT and SNEGSKA (reference sequence). The CDR3 region is CSAFRITGELFF. The CDR3 DNA reads TGCAGTGCCTTCAGAATTACCGGGGAGCTGTTTTTT.

The chain recombines TRBV29-1 with TRBJ2-7; D possibly corresponds to TRBD2 (8 bases). V was trimmed by 7 bases and J by 3 bases, leaving 16 bases between them. Per the germline V gene, CDR1 is SQVTM and CDR2 is ANQGSEA. This CDR3 contains 13 residues. CDR3 DNA: TGCAGCGCCGGGGGGGACAGCGTCTACGAGCAGTACTTC. This codes for CSAGGDSVYEQYF.

The chain carries TRBV23-1 and TRBJ2-1; tentative D call: TRBD2 (7 bases). Being an ORF, TRBV23-1 has a function that is uncertain. V lost 5 bases to trimming and J lost 1 base, with 18 bases between them. CDR3 length: 17 amino acids. The CDR3 here is CASSTRIGRGSYNEQFF. The CDR3 nucleotides read TGCGCCAGCAGTACGAGAATAGGGAGGGGGTCCTACAATGAGCAGTTCTTC.

The V gene is TRBV6-5, the J gene TRBJ2-7, with D possibly TRBD1 on 5 matching bases. V gave up 6 bases and J gave up 3 bases, with 12 bases separating them. Per the germline V gene, CDR1 is MNHEY and CDR2 is SVGAGI. This CDR3 comprises 13 residues. The CDR3 nucleotides are TGTGCCAGCAGGGGTCAGGGTCTCTACGAGCAGTACTTC. This sequence encodes CASRGQGLYEQYF.

In its sample, this clonotype was seen once. This chain links TRBV6-2 or TRBV6-3 with TRBJ2-4, with D uncertain. Germline loops: CDR1 MNHEY, CDR2 SVGEGT. With 1 base removed from V and 0 bases from J, the gap between germline ends came to 10 bases. The CDR3 has 16 amino acids. The CDR3 DNA reads as TGTGCCAGCAGTTACTTCGACACCCTAGCCAAAAACATTCAGTACTTC. This sequence encodes CASSYFDTLAKNIQYF.

This sequence joins TRBV6-5 and TRBJ2-2; maybe TRBD1 (8 bases). The CDR3 covers 18 residues. Germline values: CDR1 MNHEY, CDR2 SVGAGI. Trimming took off 1 base at V and 4 bases at J, with 19 bases between the two ends. CDR3 loop: CASSYLLQRDRLTGELFF. DNA for the CDR3: TGTGCCAGCAGTTACTTATTGCAGCGGGACAGGCTCACCGGGGAGCTGTTTTTT.

This clonotype was detected once. The chain uses TRBV5-1 and TRBJ2-7, with TRBD1 matching 8 bases. The CDR3 is made up of 14 amino acids. V dropped 4 bases and J dropped 3; count of bases not matched to a gene: 6. Germline CDR1 reads SGHRS; CDR2 reads YFSETQ. DNA of the CDR3: TGCGCCAGCAGCCTGGACAGGGTGAACTACGAGCAGTACTTC. Protein sequence: CASSLDRVNYEQYF. Together with reference TRBV5-1 and TRBJ2-7, the CDR3 gives the full variable domain: KAGVTQTPRYLIKTRGQQVTLSCSPISGHRSVSWYQQTPGQGLQFLFEYFSETQRNKGNFPGRFSGRQFSNSRSEMNVSTLELGDSALYLCASSLDRVNYEQYFGPGTRLTVT.

DNA of the CDR3: TGTGCCAGCAGCCAAGAAGGAGCGGGGAGCTCCTACGAGCAGTACTTC. Translated: CASSQEGAGSSYEQYF. V is TRBV3-1 and J is TRBJ2-7, with 7 nucleotides matching TRBD2. Germline loops: CDR1 LGHDT, CDR2 YNNKEL (reference sequence). Unmatched junction bases numbered 5, after V lost 0 bases and J lost 0 bases. The CDR3 has 16 amino acids.

V and J are TRBV5-1 and TRBJ1-2, with 12 bases that match TRBD1. CDR3 length: 17 amino acids. V gave up 3 bases and J gave up 6 bases; unmatched junction bases: 12. Germline assignment: CDR1 SGHRS and CDR2 YFSETQ. CDR3 loop: CASSSGQGAPKIDGYTF. The CDR3 DNA follows: TGCGCCAGCAGCTCGGGACAGGGGGCACCTAAGATCGATGGCTACACCTTC. Variable domain in full (rest from reference TRBV5-1 and TRBJ1-2): KAGVTQTPRYLIKTRGQQVTLSCSPISGHRSVSWYQQTPGQGLQFLFEYFSETQRNKGNFPGRFSGRQFSNSRSEMNVSTLELGDSALYLCASSSGQGAPKIDGYTFGSGTRLTVV.

In its sample, this clonotype was seen once. The CDR3 here is CASRIDSYNEQFF. As DNA, the CDR3 is TGTGCCAGCAGGATCGACAGCTACAATGAGCAGTTCTTC. This rearrangement joins TRBV27 to TRBJ2-1, with D perhaps matching TRBD1 (5 bases). The V and J ends lost 6 bases and 3 bases respectively, with 9 bases between them. This CDR3 has 13 residues. Germline values: CDR1 MNHEY, CDR2 SMNVEV (reference sequence).

V usage is TRBV20-1 and J usage is TRBJ2-7; D might be TRBD1 (6 bases). CDR1 is DFQATT, CDR2 SNEGSKA, per germline (reference sequence). CDR3 size: 15 residues. Trimming pared 0 bases from V and 4 bases from J, leaving 16 bases between. As DNA, the CDR3 is TGCAGTGCTAGAGATCTAGACAGGTCTCTTTACGAGCAGTACTTC. Its protein product is CSARDLDRSLYEQYF.

The V call is TRBV12-3 or TRBV12-4, the J call TRBJ2-1; D call uncertain. The V and J ends lost 6 bases and 0 bases respectively, with 18 bases between them. This CDR3 is 17 amino acids long. The CDR3 DNA reads as TGTGCCAGCAGCCTGTTCTCGGATGGCGCCTCCTACAATGAGCAGTTCTTC. It yields the protein CASSLFSDGASYNEQFF.

This clonotype was observed once. This rearrangement joins TRBV12-3 or TRBV12-4 to TRBJ1-1, with a tentative D call TRBD1 (5 bases). Deletions cut 6 bases from V and 4 bases from J, with 15 bases between. CDR3 size: 14 residues. The CDR3 sequence: CASSRPIGGTEAFF. The CDR3 DNA reads as TGTGCCAGCAGCCGCCCCATCGGGGGCACTGAAGCTTTCTTT.

V gene TRBV18 combines with J gene TRBJ1-1; 8 nucleotides agree with TRBD1. Trimming took 6 bases from V and 6 from J; bases not matched to a gene: 6. The CDR3 runs to 13 residues. Germline assignment: CDR1 KGHSH and CDR2 LQKENI. CDR3 nucleotide sequence: TGTGCCAGCTCTCGCGGACAGGGCGCTGAAGCTTTCTTT. It codes for CASSRGQGAEAFF.

V and J are TRBV7-2 and TRBJ1-4, with D tentatively TRBD1 (5 bases). CDR1 is SGHTA, CDR2 FQGNSA, per germline. The CDR3 consists of 12 residues. V shed 4 bases and J shed 9 bases, with 9 bases lying between them. CDR3 coding DNA: TGTGCCAGCAGCTGGGGCGGGAAAAAACTGTTTTTT. Its protein product is CASSWGGKKLFF.

This clonotype occurred once. The chain is built from TRBV7-8 and TRBJ2-1, with D hard to call. The CDR3 contains 15 residues. The V and J ends lost 1 base and 5 bases respectively, with 12 bases between them. CDR1 and CDR2 (germline): SGHVS, FQNEAQ. The CDR3 region is CASSLVQRVHNEQFF. CDR3 nucleotides: TGTGCCAGCAGCTTAGTTCAAAGGGTCCACAATGAGCAGTTCTTC.

This chain joins TRBV12-3 or TRBV12-4 and TRBJ1-1, with no clear D. This CDR3 has 13 amino acids. The V and J ends lost 5 bases and 4 bases respectively, with 11 bases between them. This chain's CDR3 is CASSIGSTTEAFF. The CDR3 DNA follows: TGTGCCAGCAGTATCGGGAGTACCACTGAAGCTTTCTTT.

This chain uses TRBV7-9 with TRBJ1-1; TRBD1 might be the D (5 bases). The CDR3 is 14 residues long. CDR1 and CDR2 (germline): SEHNR, FQNEAQ (reference sequence). V was pared by 5 bases and J by 3 bases, with 13 bases between. The CDR3 sequence: CASSPLSRDTEAFF. The CDR3 region has the DNA TGTGCCAGCAGCCCTCTTAGCAGGGACACTGAAGCTTTCTTT.

This rearrangement joins TRBV9 to TRBJ1-1; TRBD1 matches at 10 bases. Unmatched junction bases numbered 12, after V lost 0 bases and J lost 4 bases. The CDR3 is 18 residues long. Germline V lookup: CDR1 SGDLS, CDR2 YYNGEE. The CDR3 protein is CASSVALTGGGFGTEAFF. The DNA for the CDR3 is TGTGCCAGCAGCGTAGCCCTGACAGGGGGCGGATTCGGCACTGAAGCTTTCTTT.

V usage is TRBV19 and J usage is TRBJ2-3; TRBD2 agrees at 9 bases. Germline V gene lookup returns CDR1 LNHDA and CDR2 SQIVND (reference sequence). The CDR3 consists of 14 residues. V lost 7 bases to trimming and J lost 1 base; unmatched junction nucleotides: 3. This CDR3 is CASKVAGGTDTQYF. The CDR3 nucleotides read TGTGCCAGTAAAGTAGCGGGGGGCACAGATACGCAGTATTTT.